The 27 T cell receptor beta chains reported below all come from one sample, sequenced in a study of regulatory T cells in long-lasting Graves disease. According to the study, TCR beta libraries were built with iRepertoire HTBI primers and CDR3-region Arm-PCR. Each CDR3 protein is one row after TCRdb ran MiXCR on the multiplex PCR reads. The data contain approximately 480,000 distinct CDR3 sequences, around 15% of them singletons. Specified time point: newly diagnosed GD, antithyroid drugs for less than 3 months. The authors made the TCR library using RNA they extracted from PBMCs. This same sample was also taken into another study, of T cells in Graves' hyperthyroidism and ophthalmopathy.

Sequenced material: peripheral blood mononuclear cells (PBMCs), taken at new diagnosis, from a patient treated with antithyroid drugs. The receptors come from a man aged 40-50 years with Graves disease.

This clonotype was recorded many times. The rearrangement links TRBV28 to TRBJ1-2; D possibly corresponds to TRBD1 (5 bases). Per germline, CDR1 MDHEN and CDR2 SYDVKM. This CDR3 has 11 residues. Trimming took 8 bases from V and 2 from J, leaving 6 bases between them. This CDR3 reads CASQGNYGYTF. CDR3 bases: TGTGCCAGCCAGGGAAACTATGGCTACACCTTC.

This clonotype was found a few times. The chain is built from TRBV24-1 and TRBJ2-1; 8 bases align to TRBD2. V was clipped by 4 bases and J by 7 bases; unmatched bases: 17. The CDR3 length is 18 residues. Germline CDR1 and CDR2: KGHDR and SFDVKD. The CDR3 bases are TGTGCCACCAGTGACCCTCTTTGTAGCGGGACCTTACAAAATGAGCAGTTCTTC. It encodes CATSDPLCSGTLQNEQFF.

There are a few counts of this clonotype. The genes are TRBV6-5 and TRBJ2-7; perhaps TRBD2 as D (5 bases). The V gene lost 2 bases and the J gene lost 3 bases, with 8 bases spanning the gap. Germline CDR1 and CDR2: MNHEY and SVGAGI. The CDR3 length is 13 residues. The DNA of the CDR3 is TGTGCCAGCAGTTACCTGAGGGACTACGAGCAGTACTTC. It encodes CASSYLRDYEQYF.

This clonotype has ten or more counts. This chain links TRBV5-1 with TRBJ2-1, with D hard to call. The V and J ends lost 1 base and 8 bases respectively, with 13 bases between them. The germline V gene encodes CDR1 SGHRS and CDR2 YFSETQ. The CDR3 length is 14 residues. The CDR3, as DNA: TGCGCCAGCAGCTTGAGGTTTGTTGGGGATGAGCAGTTCTTC. This gives the protein CASSLRFVGDEQFF.

This chain uses TRBV7-9 with TRBJ2-1; D is unclear. Per the germline V gene, CDR1 is SEHNR and CDR2 is FQNEAQ (reference sequence). The CDR3 has 13 amino acids. V gave up 5 bases and J gave up 7 bases, with 12 bases separating them. CDR3 nucleotide sequence: TGTGCCAGCAGCCCCCCCGGTCGGAATGAGCAGTTCTTC. Protein sequence: CASSPPGRNEQFF.

The rearrangement joins TRBV19 to TRBJ2-1, with 7 bases matching TRBD2. Germline CDR1 LNHDA, CDR2 SQIVND (reference sequence). The CDR3 is 17 residues long. V lost 5 bases, J lost 7 bases, and 17 bases stayed unmatched. CDR3 loop: CASSHRSRGGPGNEQFF. CDR3 nucleotide sequence: TGTGCCAGTAGTCACCGTAGCCGGGGAGGGCCTGGAAATGAGCAGTTCTTC.

This clonotype was observed at least ten times. This sequence joins TRBV20-1 and TRBJ2-5, with a weak D call TRBD1 (5 bases). From germline, CDR1 is DFQATT and CDR2 SNEGSKA (reference sequence). CDR3 length: 13 residues. Trimming shortened V by 3 bases and J by 4 bases, and 12 bases separated the two germline ends. The CDR3 protein is CSARGQGRETQYF. As DNA, the CDR3 is TGCAGTGCTAGGGGGCAGGGCAGAGAGACCCAGTACTTC.

This clonotype came up many times. This rearrangement joins TRBV7-9 to TRBJ2-5, with D perhaps matching TRBD1 (7 bases). Germline V gene lookup returns CDR1 SEHNR and CDR2 FQNEAQ (reference sequence). The length of the CDR3 is 14 residues. V was trimmed by 5 bases and J by 5 bases, leaving 15 bases between them. The CDR3 loop is CASSRQGREETQYF. The CDR3 coding sequence is TGTGCCAGCAGCCGACAGGGTCGGGAGGAGACCCAGTACTTC.

The chain recombines TRBV25-1 with TRBJ1-5; D is perhaps TRBD1 (6 bases). Germline V gene sequence: CDR1 MGHDK, CDR2 SYGVNS. The CDR3 is 15 residues long. V lost 8 bases and J 0 bases, leaving 14 bases between the germline ends. This chain's CDR3 is CASLDRTDSNQPQHF. CDR3 in DNA: TGTGCCAGCCTGGACAGAACCGATAGCAATCAGCCCCAGCATTTT. The entire variable domain, with the rest obtained from reference TRBV25-1 and TRBJ1-5, is as follows: EADIYQTPRYLVIGTGKKITLECSQTMGHDKMYWYQQDPGMELHLIHYSYGVNSTEKGDLSSESTVSRIRTEHFPLTLESARPSHTSQYLCASLDRTDSNQPQHFGDGTRLSIL.

This clonotype was detected many times. The rearrangement joins TRBV2 to TRBJ2-2; D is unresolved. CDR1 and CDR2 (germline): SNHLY, FYNNEI. Trimming pared 6 bases from V and 5 bases from J, leaving 7 bases between. The CDR3 has 12 residues. The CDR3 DNA is TGTGCCAGCAGGACAACAACCGGGGAGCTGTTTTTT. This translates into CASRTTTGELFF.

This CDR3 reads CASSPFGGAAEAFF. The CDR3 bases are TGTGCCAGCAGTCCTTTTGGGGGGGCAGCTGAAGCTTTCTTT. This sequence joins TRBV12-3 or TRBV12-4 and TRBJ1-1; the D gene is possibly TRBD1 (6 bases). This CDR3 contains 14 residues. V lost 5 bases to trimming and J lost 6 bases, with 16 bases between them.

The chain uses TRBV6-2 or TRBV6-3 and TRBJ2-2, with a possible D match to TRBD2 (6 bases). V dropped 5 bases and J dropped 5 bases, with 12 bases sitting between them. The CDR3 contains 14 residues. Germline V lookup: CDR1 MNHEY, CDR2 SVGEGT. CDR3 bases: TGTGCCAGCAGTGACGGGAGTGGTACCGGGGAGCTGTTTTTT. It encodes CASSDGSGTGELFF.

This clonotype was detected many times. The DNA for the CDR3 is TGCGCCAGCGGAACTTGGAATGAGCAGTTCTTC. Translating it yields CASGTWNEQFF. This chain connects TRBV5-1 to TRBJ2-1; no definite D call. Deletions cut 7 bases from V and 7 bases from J, with 9 bases between. Germline loops: CDR1 SGHRS, CDR2 YFSETQ. The CDR3 is 11 residues long.

This clonotype was recorded at least ten times. The chain has TRBV13 and TRBJ2-2, with TRBD2 matching over 7 bases. This CDR3 is built from 13 residues. Germline V gene lookup returns CDR1 PRHDT and CDR2 FYEKMQ (reference sequence). V shed 5 bases and J 5 bases; nucleotides not matched to a gene: 2. In DNA, the CDR3 is TGTGCCAGCAGCACACTAGCGACCGGGGAGCTGTTTTTT. Protein sequence: CASSTLATGELFF.

In this sample, this clonotype turned up many times. The J gene is TRBJ2-7, the V gene TRBV28; maybe TRBD1 (5 bases). V was trimmed by 2 bases and J by 4 bases, leaving 9 bases between them. The V gene's germline CDR1 is MDHEN and CDR2 SYDVKM. The CDR3 totals 13 residues. In nucleotides, the CDR3 is TGTGCCAGCAGTTTACCAGGGAAGTACGAGCAGTACTTC. Its translation is CASSLPGKYEQYF. The full variable domain, in which reference TRBV28 and TRBJ2-7 provide the parts outside the CDR3, is DVKVTQSSRYLVKRTGEKVFLECVQDMDHENMFWYRQDPGLGLRLIYFSYDVKMKEKGDIPEGYSVSREKKERFSLILESASTNQTSMYLCASSLPGKYEQYFGPGTRLTVT.

This clonotype was recorded many times. The rearrangement joins TRBV11-1 to TRBJ2-1; D may match TRBD1 or TRBD2 (5 bases each). Per the germline V gene, CDR1 is SGHAT and CDR2 is FQDESV (reference sequence). With 8 bases removed from V and 3 bases from J, the gap between germline ends came to 17 bases. The CDR3 length is 15 residues. The CDR3 nucleotides read TGTGCCAGCGCCCTCGGGACGGGAAACTACAATGAGCAGTTCTTC. Residues: CASALGTGNYNEQFF.

This clonotype was seen many times. V and J are TRBV20-1 and TRBJ2-1; 9 nucleotides align to TRBD2. The CDR3 covers 15 residues. V was pared by 0 bases and J by 7 bases, with 7 bases of the junction left unmatched. Germline lookup yields CDR1 DFQATT and CDR2 SNEGSKA (reference sequence). CDR3 loop: CSARDTSGSLNEQFF. In nucleotides, the CDR3 is TGCAGTGCTAGAGATACTAGCGGGTCTTTGAATGAGCAGTTCTTC.

The V gene is TRBV28, the J gene TRBJ2-2, with TRBD1 matching over 7 bases. Germline V gives CDR1 MDHEN, CDR2 SYDVKM. V trimming: 9 bases; J trimming: 0 bases; junction bases outside the gene matches: 10. This CDR3 is 16 amino acids long. This CDR3 reads CASQAQGRSNTGELFF. The CDR3 coding sequence is TGTGCCAGTCAGGCACAGGGGCGATCGAACACCGGGGAGCTGTTTTTT.

This clonotype appeared a few times. This sequence joins TRBV29-1 and TRBJ2-1; 13 positions agree with TRBD2. The CDR3 is made up of 17 amino acids. The V gene end was trimmed by 0 bases and the J gene end by 3 bases; junction bases not matched to a gene: 5. CDR1 is SQVTM, CDR2 ANQGSEA, per germline. CDR3 DNA sequence: TGCAGCGTTGAAGACCCGGGACTAGCGGGAAACTACAATGAGCAGTTCTTC. As protein: CSVEDPGLAGNYNEQFF.

This clonotype was detected many times. V usage is TRBV28 and J usage is TRBJ2-7, with D uncertain. There are 15 residues in the CDR3. Trimming pared 1 base from V and 4 bases from J, leaving 14 bases between. From germline, CDR1 is MDHEN and CDR2 SYDVKM. This CDR3 is CASSLSPSSLYEQYF. The CDR3 nucleotides read TGTGCCAGCAGTTTATCCCCGAGCTCCTTATACGAGCAGTACTTC.

The rearrangement uses TRBV12-5 and TRBJ2-2; 11 positions agree with TRBD1. CDR3 length equals 15 residues. Losses at the gene ends were 7 bases for V and 7 bases for J; bases not matched to a gene: 8. CDR1 and CDR2 from the germline V gene are LGHNT and FRNRAP. CDR3 sequence: CASDSGTGGHGELFF. The CDR3 DNA follows: TGTGCTAGTGATTCCGGGACAGGGGGTCACGGGGAGCTGTTTTTT.

CDR3 residues: CASSSGTSKETQYF. CDR3 in DNA: TGCGCCAGCAGCTCCGGGACTAGCAAAGAGACCCAGTACTTC. This sequence joins TRBV5-1 and TRBJ2-5; 9 bases match TRBD2. The CDR3 runs 14 residues. V dropped 3 bases and J dropped 3; count of bases not matched to a gene: 3. CDR1 is SGHRS and CDR2 is YFSETQ in the germline V gene.

The chain carries TRBV10-3 and TRBJ2-3; perhaps TRBD2 as D (6 bases). Per the germline V gene, CDR1 is ENHRY and CDR2 is SYGVKD. This CDR3 is built from 16 residues. Deletions cut 2 bases from V and 5 bases from J, with 17 bases between. CDR3 amino acids: CAISERNSKEGDTQYF. The CDR3 DNA reads as TGTGCCATCAGTGAGAGGAACTCTAAGGAGGGAGATACGCAGTATTTT.

This clonotype was counted a few times. The rearrangement uses TRBV11-3 and TRBJ1-1, with D perhaps TRBD1 (5 bases). Germline assignment: CDR1 SGHNT and CDR2 YENEEA. This CDR3 spans 12 amino acids. Trimming removed 0 bases from V and 9 bases from J, with 8 bases in between. CDR3 loop: CASSLDGAKAFF. Written as DNA, the CDR3 is TGTGCCAGCAGCTTAGATGGGGCGAAAGCTTTCTTT.

V usage is TRBV11-3 and J usage is TRBJ1-2; D gene uncertain. The length of the CDR3 is 15 residues. CDR1 is SGHNT and CDR2 is YENEEA in the germline V gene. V was shortened by 4 bases and J by 3 bases, with 15 bases between the two germline ends. Here the CDR3 DNA reads TGTGCCAGCAGCTCAGTAAACGGGCCTTACTATGGCTACACCTTC. Amino acid sequence: CASSSVNGPYYGYTF.

This chain uses TRBV6-1 with TRBJ2-4; TRBD1 matches at 12 bases. The germline CDR1 and CDR2 sequences are MNHNS and SASEGT. With V trimmed by 7 bases and J by 2 bases, 12 bases remained unmatched. The CDR3 is 18 amino acids. The CDR3 DNA reads as TGTGCCAGCATAATTTTCCGGGACAGGGGGCGGACCAAAAACATTCAGTACTTC. Translation: CASIIFRDRGRTKNIQYF.

This clonotype was picked up many times. The chain links TRBV28 to TRBJ1-5; D is unclear. Trimming took 5 bases from V and 10 from J, leaving 15 bases between them. Germline-derived CDR1 and CDR2 are MDHEN and SYDVKM. The CDR3 is 13 residues long. This chain's CDR3 is CASSQSSRIPQHF. As DNA, the CDR3 is TGTGCCAGCAGTCAATCATCACGTATTCCCCAGCATTTT.